This T cell receptor (beta chain) came from a study of STAT5B mutations in CD4+ large granular lymphocyte leukemia. Study-wide points: Around 25% of private leukemic clonotypes occurred rarely in other patients' non-leukemic repertoires.

Trimming cost V 0 bases and J 6 bases, with 17 bases left between them. This CDR3 spans 16 amino acids. The germline gives CDR1 LNHNV, CDR2 YYDKDF (reference sequence). This was a survey-level run. The protocol was immunoSEQ multiplex PCR, while the TCRdb copy is restricted to in-frame clones and leaves out a portion. Of about 24,000 clones in the sample, 60% to 80% are singletons; the top ten hold 0.55% to 0.75%. About this clone: Its antigen is undetermined.

The receptor's source is a human donor in good health. The genes are TRBV15 and TRBJ1-1, with D unresolved. The specimen was CD4+ T cells from blood buffy coats. The CDR3: CATSRDSWERLSEAFF. CDR3 coding DNA: TGTGCCACCAGCAGAGATTCCTGGGAACGATTGTCTGAAGCTTTCTTT.